Each of the 23 T cell receptor beta chains below was sequenced from the same sample in a study of T cell changes during pregnancy in multiple sclerosis. Data came from immunoSEQ multiplex PCR; TCRdb stores just in-frame clones and leaves some out. The profile shows under 75,000 clones, 92% of them singletons. The sequencing used peripheral blood, collected in the third trimester of pregnancy. These TCRs come from a female donor in good health, enrolled as a control in a pregnancy study.

The chain employs TRBV4-2 and TRBJ1-1; 8 nucleotides match TRBD1. With 2 bases clipped from V and 2 bases from J, the junction kept 4 bases outside the gene matches. This CDR3 region has 15 residues. The germline V gene has CDR1 LGHNA and CDR2 YNFKEQ. The CDR3 bases are TGTGCCAGCAGCCAACAGACAGGGGCCAACACTGAAGCTTTCTTT. This codes for CASSQQTGANTEAFF.

The rearrangement uses TRBV19 and TRBJ2-1; a possible D gene is TRBD2 (6 bases). The length of the CDR3 is 14 residues. CDR1 is LNHDA and CDR2 is SQIVND in the germline V gene (reference sequence). Trimming took 1 base from V and 10 from J, leaving 14 bases between them. Written as DNA, the CDR3 is TGTGCCAGTAGTATAGGTCGGAAAAGCGGGGAGCAGTTCTTC. Amino acid sequence: CASSIGRKSGEQFF.

This clone was picked up one time. The V call is TRBV28, the J call TRBJ2-7; TRBD2 aligns across 11 bases. Per the germline V gene, CDR1 is MDHEN and CDR2 is SYDVKM. The ends lost 6 bases at V and 4 bases at J; junction bases unmatched: 8. This CDR3 contains 15 residues. The CDR3 region has the DNA TGTGCCAGCAGGGGGGCACTAGCGGGAGTTTACGAGCAGTACTTC. Protein: CASRGALAGVYEQYF.

CDR3: CASSLLGQGARNTEAFF. The CDR3 DNA reads TGTGCCAGCAGCCTTCTCGGACAGGGGGCGCGAAACACTGAAGCTTTCTTT. The J gene is TRBJ1-1, the V gene TRBV11-3; 11 nucleotides line up with TRBD1. The trim removed 5 bases at V and 2 bases at J, leaving 10 bases unmatched. The CDR3 sequence is 17 residues long. Germline-derived CDR1 and CDR2 are SGHNT and YENEEA. Using reference TRBV11-3 and TRBJ1-1 for the parts outside the CDR3, the full variable domain is EAGVVQSPRYKIIEKKQPVAFWCNPISGHNTLYWYLQNLGQGPELLIRYENEEAVDDSQLPKDRFSAERLKGVDSTLKIQPAELGDSAVYLCASSLLGQGARNTEAFFGQGTRLTVV.

V is TRBV29-1 and J is TRBJ2-1, with TRBD2 identical over 7 bases. Trimming at V came to 3 bases and at J to 5 bases, leaving 10 bases not matched to a gene. CDR3 length: 15 residues. Germline assignment: CDR1 SQVTM and CDR2 ANQGSEA. CDR3 bases: TGCAGCGTTGAGAGGGCTAGCGGCTTAAACAATGAGCAGTTCTTC. It encodes CSVERASGLNNEQFF.

This sequence joins TRBV6-6 and TRBJ1-5; D is unresolved. V dropped 5 bases and J dropped 0 bases, with 8 bases sitting between them. This CDR3 is built from 14 residues. Germline CDR1 is MNHNY and CDR2 is SVGAGI (reference sequence). CDR3 coding DNA: TGTGCCAGCAGTCGACTTAATAGCAATCAGCCCCAGCATTTT. Translated, it gives CASSRLNSNQPQHF.

The chain recombines TRBV15 with TRBJ1-5; D is unresolved. V lost 0 bases and J lost 5, with 8 bases in between. Germline lookup yields CDR1 LNHNV and CDR2 YYDKDF (reference sequence). CDR3 length: 14 residues. The CDR3 loop is CATSRDASYQPQHF. CDR3 sequence (DNA): TGTGCCACCAGCAGAGATGCCAGTTATCAGCCCCAGCATTTT.

The chain's CDR3 is CASSTGGVRKGMGQYF. In DNA form, the CDR3 reads TGTGCCAGCAGCACAGGAGGGGTCCGAAAGGGCATGGGGCAGTACTTC. The chain links TRBV11-1 to TRBJ2-5, with D perhaps matching TRBD2 (6 bases). V was trimmed by 5 bases and J by 11 bases, leaving 27 bases between them. The CDR3 is 16 residues long. In germline, CDR1 is SGHAT, CDR2 FQDESV (reference sequence). Looking up the rest from reference TRBV11-1 and TRBJ2-5 gives the full variable domain: EAEVAQSPRYKITEKSQAVAFWCDPISGHATLYWYRQILGQGPELLVQFQDESVVDDSQLPKDRFSAERLKGVDSTLKIQPAELGDSAMYLCASSTGGVRKGMGQYFGPGTRLLVL.

V is TRBV19 and J is TRBJ2-2; weak D call: TRBD1 (5 bases). V gave up 8 bases and J gave up 0 bases, with 28 bases separating them. CDR3 size: 20 residues. Germline V CDR1 and CDR2: LNHDA, SQIVND (reference sequence). CDR3 nucleotides: TGTGCCAGTTCCCACCCCCCCGACAGACTGATCACCGCGAACACCGGGGAGCTGTTTTTT. Amino acids: CASSHPPDRLITANTGELFF.

This chain connects TRBV25-1 to TRBJ1-1, with D perhaps matching TRBD1 (6 bases). Germline V lookup: CDR1 MGHDK, CDR2 SYGVNS. The CDR3 contains 14 residues. Trimming stripped 8 bases from V and 5 bases from J, with 18 bases between. This CDR3 is CASVPTGRGTEAFF. The CDR3 coding sequence is TGTGCCAGCGTCCCCACAGGGCGTGGTACTGAAGCTTTCTTT.

The chain employs TRBV27 and TRBJ1-5; 7 bases are a match to TRBD1. In germline, CDR1 is MNHEY, CDR2 SMNVEV (reference sequence). V dropped 6 bases and J dropped 3; count of bases not matched to a gene: 8. The CDR3 has 15 residues. The CDR3 spells CASSKEGAFNQPQHF. The CDR3 bases are TGTGCCAGCAGCAAGGAGGGGGCCTTCAATCAGCCCCAGCATTTT.

The chain combines TRBV18 with TRBJ2-1; possible D gene TRBD2, 6 bases. V was pared by 0 bases and J by 6 bases, with 12 bases between. The CDR3 has 15 residues. Germline V lookup: CDR1 KGHSH, CDR2 LQKENI. The CDR3 DNA reads TGTGCCAGCTCACCACCGGGAGGCTTTGGCAATGAGCAGTTCTTC. This translates into CASSPPGGFGNEQFF. Drawing the rest from reference TRBV18 and TRBJ2-1, the complete variable domain is NAGVMQNPRHLVRRRGQEARLRCSPMKGHSHVYWYRQLPEEGLKFMVYLQKENIIDESGMPKERFSAEFPKEGPSILRIQQVVRGDSAAYFCASSPPGGFGNEQFFGPGTRLTVL.

A remark on this clone: A much bigger clone sits one base away, suggesting this may be a read error. The same CDR3 is also encoded by other DNA sequences in this sample. V usage is TRBV6-1 and J usage is TRBJ1-5; maybe TRBD1 (6 bases). The germline gives CDR1 MNHNS, CDR2 SASEGT. Trimming took 7 bases from V and 0 from J, leaving 10 bases between them. The CDR3 spans 14 residues. The CDR3 region is CASNPTGSNQPQHF. DNA of the CDR3: TGTGCCAGCAACCCGACAGGTAGCAATCAGCCCCAGCATTTT.

The chain combines TRBV7-2 with TRBJ2-1, with a tentative D call TRBD2 (7 bases). V lost 1 base, J lost 7 bases, and 20 bases lay in between. Germline values: CDR1 SGHTA, CDR2 FQGNSA. The CDR3 runs 17 residues. The CDR3 region has the DNA TGTGCCAGCAGCTTAGTTGCATTTGGGGGGGCACGGAATGAGCAGTTCTTC. This encodes CASSLVAFGGARNEQFF.

The V call is TRBV7-8, the J call TRBJ1-5; 9 positions match TRBD1. Germline CDR1 is SGHVS and CDR2 is FQNEAQ. Trimming cost V 5 bases and J 4 bases; bases outside gene matches: 6. This CDR3 is built from 15 residues. The CDR3 nucleotides read TGTGCCAGCAGCGCGGGACAGGGCGGTAATCAGCCCCAGCATTTT. Translated, it gives CASSAGQGGNQPQHF.

This chain joins TRBV10-2 and TRBJ1-4, with D hard to call. Trimming took off 3 bases at V and 0 bases at J, with 5 bases between the two ends. This CDR3 comprises 14 residues. Germline CDR1 and CDR2: WSHSY and SAAADI. The chain's CDR3 is CASSDETTNEKLFF. The CDR3 DNA sequence: TGCGCCAGCAGTGACGAGACAACTAATGAAAAACTGTTTTTT.

The genes are TRBV5-4 and TRBJ2-3; TRBD2 matches 12 bases. The CDR3 totals 17 residues. Germline V gene lookup returns CDR1 SGHNT and CDR2 YYREEE (reference sequence). J was trimmed by 0 bases and V by 4 bases; bases with no gene match: 6. The CDR3 is CASSPSGGAASTDTQYF. The CDR3 nucleotides are TGTGCCAGCAGCCCTAGCGGGGGGGCCGCTAGCACAGATACGCAGTATTTT.

The J gene is TRBJ2-6, the V gene TRBV11-1; D is unclear. CDR1 SGHAT and CDR2 FQDESV come from the germline V gene (reference sequence). V lost 5 bases and J lost 0, with 17 bases in between. The length of the CDR3 is 18 residues. CDR3 protein: CASSPRVLFNSGANVLTF. The CDR3 DNA reads as TGTGCCAGCAGCCCTCGGGTCCTCTTCAACTCTGGGGCCAACGTCCTGACTTTC.

This CDR3 reads CASSLNRLAYNEQFF. CDR3 nucleotide sequence: TGTGCCAGCAGCTTAAACAGGCTGGCCTACAATGAGCAGTTCTTC. The chain links TRBV7-3 to TRBJ2-1; the D gene is possibly TRBD1 (5 bases). CDR3 length: 15 residues. The germline V and J ends were trimmed by 1 base and 2 bases, with 9 bases remaining between them. Germline assignment: CDR1 SGHTA and CDR2 FQGTGA.

The chain joins TRBV7-2 to TRBJ1-6; possibly TRBD1 for D (6 bases). The germline V and J ends were trimmed by 3 bases and 7 bases, with 19 bases remaining between them. CDR1 SGHTA and CDR2 FQGNSA come from the germline V gene. CDR3 size: 17 residues. CDR3 sequence: CASSLGLRGAKNSPLHF. CDR3 nucleotide sequence: TGTGCCAGCAGCTTGGGGCTTCGGGGGGCGAAAAATTCACCCCTCCACTTT.

The J gene is TRBJ1-5, the V gene TRBV9, with TRBD1 matching over 8 bases. Germline assignment: CDR1 SGDLS and CDR2 YYNGEE. The length of the CDR3 is 16 residues. The V segment lost 0 bases and the J segment 8 bases; nucleotides outside the gene matches: 10. The chain's CDR3 is CASSVGDRWGWEPQHF. CDR3 nucleotides: TGTGCCAGCAGCGTAGGGGACAGGTGGGGGTGGGAGCCCCAGCATTTT.

This rearrangement joins TRBV25-1 to TRBJ2-4; 8 bases line up with TRBD1. The CDR3 length is 17 residues. Losses at the gene ends were 3 bases for V and 1 base for J; bases not matched to a gene: 8. The germline V gene has CDR1 MGHDK and CDR2 SYGVNS. The CDR3 DNA is TGTGCCAGCAGTGATTGGACAGGGAAAGGGGCCAAAAACATTCAGTACTTC. This gives the protein CASSDWTGKGAKNIQYF.

The chain employs TRBV5-6 and TRBJ1-1; TRBD1 might be the D (6 bases). V was shortened by 4 bases and J by 0 bases, with 13 bases between the two germline ends. CDR1 and CDR2 (germline): SGHDT, YYEEEE. The CDR3 sequence is 15 residues long. As DNA, the CDR3 is TGTGCCAGCAGCCCCGGACAGCTCATGAACACTGAAGCTTTCTTT. It translates to CASSPGQLMNTEAFF.